This T cell receptor beta chain was recovered during a study of radiation and T cells in renal cell carcinoma. Study-wide results and caveats: Pretreatment tumor biopsies were lacking, so baseline clonotypes are unknown.

The germline V gene has CDR1 MNHEY and CDR2 SVGAGI. This CDR3 region has 14 residues. Trimming took off 5 bases at V and 3 bases at J, with 11 bases between the two ends. Described time point: blood 2 weeks post-SBRT. Treatment defined: 15 Gy SBRT to primary tumor, nephrectomy 4 weeks later. After SBRT, blood was collected at 2 and 4 weeks, plus baseline. Some clones are missing from TCRdb's copy, which holds only in-frame ones; the method was immunoSEQ multiplex PCR. The sample lists 100,000 to 150,000 clones, about four fifths occurring once. With regard to this clone: The target antigen is unknown.

The sample consisted of blood, taken from a patient whose treatment included radiotherapy and nephrectomy. The chain carries TRBV6-5 and TRBJ1-3; weak D call: TRBD1 (5 bases). The clonotype originates from a man aged 45 to 65 with renal cell carcinoma. CDR3 nucleotides: TGTGCCAGCAGTCTTCAGGGAGTTGGAAACACCATATATTTT. It yields the protein CASSLQGVGNTIYF.